This TCR beta chain is from a study of blood T cell repertoires in COVID-19. Looking at the study overall: Collection of acute and convalescent COVID-19 samples took place in the United States, Italy and Spain. From T cells, B-cell-depleted T cells, or PBMCs came the material, which was cDNA or gDNA.

In the authors' workflow: Amplification from reference gene primers served as the basis for estimated nucleated cell counts. Using immunoSEQ multiplex PCR, the repertoire was profiled, and TCRdb retains in-frame clones only, with some absent. V and J calls and clone size are given by that table; D and trimming were obtained from the DNA. Of around 58,000 clones listed, 70% to 90% are singletons. The CDR3 covers 13 residues. Trimming shortened V by 6 bases and J by 0 bases, and 6 bases separated the two germline ends. Germline lookup yields CDR1 MNHNY and CDR2 SVGAGI (reference sequence). V usage is TRBV6-6 and J usage is TRBJ2-1; no reliable D call. This receptor was taken from a human donor in a cohort sampled during active COVID-19. The source material was peripheral blood. CDR3 loop: CASSRSSYNEQFF. The CDR3, as DNA: TGTGCCAGCAGCCGGAGCTCCTACAATGAGCAGTTCTTC.